These T cell receptor beta chains were read from a single sample in a study of naive and memory T cell subsets. Via MiXCR, TCRdb re-called the UMI-ligation and nested PCR reads, giving one row per CDR3 protein. The sample lists some 87,000 distinct CDR3 sequences, more than 6.5% seen once, with about 1.6% in the top ten. Sample: central memory CD4+ T cells from blood. The receptor source for this set is a human donor in good health. The CDR3 runs from the conserved cysteine through the conserved F or W. The order of the fields is V gene, J gene, D gene, clone size, CDR3 DNA, CDR3 protein. D genes are given only for firm matches. Size is omitted from some rows. Given values are once, few, many or a class for expanded clones.

V: TRBV4-3
J: TRBJ1-2
D: TRBD1
size: many
DNA: TGCGCCAGCAGCCAAGGGACAGGTGGAAACTATGGCTACACCTTC
CDR3: CASSQGTGGNYGYTF

V: TRBV20-1
J: TRBJ2-7
D: NA
size: NA
DNA: TGCAGTGCCCGGGCCCAAGAAGGATTACAGTACTTC
CDR3: CSARAQEGLQYF

V: TRBV30
J: TRBJ1-3
D: NA
size: many
DNA: TGTGCCTGGATTAAAACAGACTCTGGAAACACCATATATTTT
CDR3: CAWIKTDSGNTIYF

V: TRBV20-1
J: TRBJ2-7
D: NA
size: many
DNA: TGCAGTGCTAGAGATTCCCATGACCGCGACCCGTACTTC
CDR3: CSARDSHDRDPYF

V: TRBV7-2
J: TRBJ2-7
D: TRBD2
size: NA
DNA: TGTGCCAGCAGCCCCCCGGGGAGGGCGGGCGAGCAGTACTTC
CDR3: CASSPPGRAGEQYF

V: TRBV7-3
J: TRBJ2-3
D: NA
size: NA
DNA: TGTGCCAGCAGCTTAGCGGCACGAGATACGCAGTATTTT
CDR3: CASSLAARDTQYF

V: TRBV7-8
J: TRBJ1-2
D: NA
size: many
DNA: TGTGCCAGCAGCCCCACCGGGCGGGCCATGGAGGGCTATGGCTACACCTTC
CDR3: CASSPTGRAMEGYGYTF

V: TRBV7-2
J: TRBJ1-2
D: NA
size: many
DNA: TGTGCCAGCCTGGGGGAGGGGCCTGGCTACACCTTC
CDR3: CASLGEGPGYTF

V: TRBV20-1
J: TRBJ2-7
D: NA
size: many
DNA: TGCAGTGCTAGAGGGACAGCCTTCGGGACCTACGAGCAGTACTTC
CDR3: CSARGTAFGTYEQYF

V: TRBV4-3
J: TRBJ2-3
D: TRBD2
size: many
DNA: TGCGCCAGCAGCCAAGGGGGGACTAGCAACCAGTATTTT
CDR3: CASSQGGTSNQYF

V: TRBV30
J: TRBJ1-1
D: NA
size: many
DNA: TGTGCCTGGAGTGTGGCTGGGACACTTAAAGCTTTCTTT
CDR3: CAWSVAGTLKAFF

V: TRBV6-5
J: TRBJ2-1
D: NA
size: many
DNA: TGTGCCAGCAGTGTCGACAGGAGGTCTAGGGATGAGCAGTTCTTC
CDR3: CASSVDRRSRDEQFF

V: TRBV6-2/TRBV6-3
J: TRBJ2-5
D: NA
size: NA
DNA: TGTGCCAGCAGGGGGGACTCGCAAGAGACCCAGTACTTC
CDR3: CASRGDSQETQYF

V: TRBV29-1
J: TRBJ2-1
D: TRBD2
size: NA
DNA: TGCAGCGTTGGGCAGGGAGGGTATGGGAATGAGCAGTTCTTC
CDR3: CSVGQGGYGNEQFF

V: TRBV10-3
J: TRBJ2-7
D: TRBD1
size: NA
DNA: TGTGCCATCAGTCCAGGGGGACACTCCTACGAGCAGTACTTC
CDR3: CAISPGGHSYEQYF

V: TRBV6-6
J: TRBJ1-2
D: NA
size: many
DNA: TGTGCCAGCAGTTACTCGATAAGGGCAGGGCTTAATGGCTACACCTTC
CDR3: CASSYSIRAGLNGYTF

V: TRBV3-1
J: TRBJ2-7
D: TRBD2
size: NA
DNA: TGTGCCAGCAGACCTGGACTAGCGGGGGACTACGAGCAGTACTTC
CDR3: CASRPGLAGDYEQYF

V: TRBV6-1
J: TRBJ1-1
D: TRBD1
size: few
DNA: TGTGCCAGCAGTGTCCGGGACAGGGGGCTTACTGAAGCTTTCTTT
CDR3: CASSVRDRGLTEAFF

V: TRBV3-1
J: TRBJ1-2
D: NA
size: many
DNA: TGTGCCAGCAGCCGTTCTCAGGGGTATGGCTACACCTTC
CDR3: CASSRSQGYGYTF

V: TRBV20-1
J: TRBJ2-2
D: NA
size: NA
DNA: TGCAGTGCTAACCAGGGAAACACCGGGGAGCTGTTTTTT
CDR3: CSANQGNTGELFF

V: TRBV21-1
J: TRBJ2-3
D: NA
size: many
DNA: TGTGCCAGCAGCAAAGAGTGGCCGGGAGATACGCAGTATTTT
CDR3: CASSKEWPGDTQYF

V: TRBV3-1
J: TRBJ1-1
D: NA
size: NA
DNA: TGTGCCAGCAGCCCCCGGGGACAAAACACTGAAGCTTTCTTT
CDR3: CASSPRGQNTEAFF

V: TRBV5-1
J: TRBJ2-3
D: TRBD1
size: many
DNA: TGCGCCAGCAGCCCAGGGGACAGCCTAAGCACAGATACGCAGTATTTT
CDR3: CASSPGDSLSTDTQYF

V: TRBV24-1
J: TRBJ1-2
D: NA
size: many
DNA: TGTGCCACCAGTGCCAACGGCGGTAACTATGGCTACACCTTC
CDR3: CATSANGGNYGYTF

V: TRBV4-1
J: TRBJ2-1
D: TRBD1
size: NA
DNA: TGCGCCAGCAGCACAGGGGGGAATGAGCAGTTCTTC
CDR3: CASSTGGNEQFF

V: TRBV20-1
J: TRBJ1-1
D: TRBD1
size: many
DNA: TGCAGTGCTGGGGGGGGGACAGGAAACACTGAAGCTTTCTTT
CDR3: CSAGGGTGNTEAFF

V: TRBV3-1
J: TRBJ2-1
D: NA
size: NA
DNA: TGTGCCAGCAGCCGCCAGGGAAATGTGAATGAGCAGTTCTTC
CDR3: CASSRQGNVNEQFF

V: TRBV12-3/TRBV12-4
J: TRBJ1-4
D: TRBD1
size: few
DNA: TGTGCCAGCAGTTTGGGTCAGGGGGCGGGAGAAAAACTGTTTTTT
CDR3: CASSLGQGAGEKLFF

V: TRBV4-3
J: TRBJ2-3
D: TRBD2
size: few
DNA: TGCGCCAGCAGCCAAGGAACCCCTGGAGCGGGGACCACAGATACGCAGTATTTT
CDR3: CASSQGTPGAGTTDTQYF

V: TRBV20-1
J: TRBJ1-2
D: NA
size: many
DNA: TGCAGTGCTAGAGCGAAGGGGGGGCACTATGGCTACACCTTC
CDR3: CSARAKGGHYGYTF

V: TRBV20-1
J: TRBJ1-1
D: NA
size: few
DNA: TGCAGTGCTGGCCCCGGGGCCATGAACACTGAAGCTTTCTTT
CDR3: CSAGPGAMNTEAFF

V: TRBV18
J: TRBJ1-2
D: TRBD1
size: many
DNA: TGTGCCAGCTCACCACCCACGACAGGGGGCTACGGCTACACCTTC
CDR3: CASSPPTTGGYGYTF

V: TRBV19
J: TRBJ2-7
D: NA
size: few
DNA: TGTGCCAGTAGTATAGTGACAGGACCCCTCCGCGAGCAGTACTTC
CDR3: CASSIVTGPLREQYF

V: TRBV4-3
J: TRBJ2-4
D: NA
size: many
DNA: TGCGCCAGCAGCCAGGGACACCTTCAGTACTTC
CDR3: CASSQGHLQYF

V: TRBV12-3/TRBV12-4
J: TRBJ2-4
D: NA
size: few
DNA: TGTGCCAGCAGTTTCCAGGGGAACTCGGGCAAAAACATTCAGTACTTC
CDR3: CASSFQGNSGKNIQYF

V: TRBV5-5
J: TRBJ1-1
D: NA
size: many
DNA: TGTGCCAGCAGCTCGGTGGGTCGAGGATACACTGAAGCTTTCTTT
CDR3: CASSSVGRGYTEAFF

V: TRBV7-2
J: TRBJ1-2
D: NA
size: NA
DNA: TGTGCCAGCAGCGTACGCGAGGGTCTCTATGGCTACACCTTC
CDR3: CASSVREGLYGYTF

V: TRBV6-2/TRBV6-3
J: TRBJ2-1
D: TRBD2
size: NA
DNA: TGTGCCAGCCACAGAGCGGGGGGCTACAATGAGCAGTTCTTC
CDR3: CASHRAGGYNEQFF

V: TRBV7-2
J: TRBJ1-1
D: NA
size: many
DNA: TGTGCCAGCAGCCGACAGTTAATGAACACTGAAGCTTTCTTT
CDR3: CASSRQLMNTEAFF

V: TRBV4-2
J: TRBJ2-5
D: NA
size: many
DNA: TGTGCCAGCAGCCAGCAAAAGGGTGAAGAGACCCAGTACTTC
CDR3: CASSQQKGEETQYF

V: TRBV29-1
J: TRBJ2-3
D: TRBD2
size: many
DNA: TGCAGCGTTGAAGATGATCAGCGGGGATTCACAGATACGCAGTATTTT
CDR3: CSVEDDQRGFTDTQYF

V: TRBV10-3
J: TRBJ2-1
D: TRBD2
size: few
DNA: TGTGCCATCAGTGAGCCGGATCAAGCGGGGGTGTTCTTC
CDR3: CAISEPDQAGVFF

V: TRBV6-6
J: TRBJ2-3
D: NA
size: many
DNA: TGTGCCAGCAGTTACGGAAGCGGAGGCACAGATACGCAGTATTTT
CDR3: CASSYGSGGTDTQYF

V: TRBV28
J: TRBJ1-2
D: NA
size: many
DNA: TGTGCCAGCAGTTTAGACCCTAACTATGGCTACACCTTC
CDR3: CASSLDPNYGYTF

V: TRBV15
J: TRBJ2-1
D: TRBD2
size: few
DNA: TGTGCCACCAGCAGAGCCCAGCGGGGGGGCCTAAATGAGCAGTTCTTC
CDR3: CATSRAQRGGLNEQFF

V: TRBV10-3
J: TRBJ2-4
D: TRBD1
size: many
DNA: TGTGCCATCAGTGAGTTGGGACAGGGAAACATTCAGTACTTC
CDR3: CAISELGQGNIQYF

V: TRBV6-6
J: TRBJ1-5
D: NA
size: many
DNA: TGTGCCAGCAGCACGGACGGAGAAAATCAGCCCCAGCATTTT
CDR3: CASSTDGENQPQHF

V: TRBV14
J: TRBJ1-5
D: TRBD1
size: many
DNA: TGTGCCAGCAGCCAAACCCCCCAGGGGGCGAGGCAGCCCCAGCATTTT
CDR3: CASSQTPQGARQPQHF

V: TRBV12-3/TRBV12-4
J: TRBJ2-7
D: NA
size: NA
DNA: TGTGCCAGCAGTTTGGATAGCGGCATTCCGGACGAGCAGTACTTC
CDR3: CASSLDSGIPDEQYF

V: TRBV30
J: TRBJ1-2
D: NA
size: many
DNA: TGTGCCTGGACTTCTAACACCTATGGCTACACCTTC
CDR3: CAWTSNTYGYTF

V: TRBV7-8
J: TRBJ2-5
D: NA
size: many
DNA: TGTGCCAGCAGCTTACGGGACCATCGGGAGACCCAGTACTTC
CDR3: CASSLRDHRETQYF

V: TRBV2
J: TRBJ1-1
D: NA
size: few
DNA: TGTGCCAGCAGTGTGGACGGGGGGTCGGAGGCTTTCTTT
CDR3: CASSVDGGSEAFF